One sample yielded the 22 T cell receptor beta chains listed below, sequenced in a study of neurological immune-mediated disorders. TCRdb recomputed calls from the 5' RACE reads with MiXCR, one row per CDR3 protein. Of 42,000 or so distinct CDR3 sequences in the sample, roughly 2.5% were seen once. Sequencing used PBMCs. The receptors originated from a man aged 25 to 40 with multiple sclerosis.

Ten or more counts support this clonotype. The V call is TRBV12-3 or TRBV12-4, the J call TRBJ1-1; D call uncertain. The CDR3 is made up of 11 amino acids. The V and J ends lost 6 bases and 7 bases respectively, with 9 bases between them. CDR3 DNA: TGTGCCAGCAGCCAGTCATTTGAAGCTTTCTTT. Translating gives CASSQSFEAFF.

This clonotype was counted at least ten times. Here the CDR3 DNA reads TGCGCCAGCAGCTACGTGGGACAGGGGGTCGATGAGCAGTTCTTC. Its translation: CASSYVGQGVDEQFF. The chain carries TRBV5-1 and TRBJ2-1, with TRBD1 matching over 11 bases. V gave up 3 bases and J gave up 8 bases; unmatched junction bases: 7. The germline V gene has CDR1 SGHRS and CDR2 YFSETQ. This CDR3 is 15 amino acids long.

At least ten counts were recorded for this clonotype. This chain connects TRBV5-1 to TRBJ1-2; D is uncertain. This CDR3 is built from 14 residues. In germline, CDR1 is SGHRS, CDR2 YFSETQ. Trimming removed 1 base from V and 2 bases from J, with 9 bases in between. The chain's CDR3 is CASSLTRTNYGYTF. Written as DNA, the CDR3 is TGCGCCAGCAGCTTGACTAGGACCAACTATGGCTACACCTTC.

This clonotype came up many times. This chain joins TRBV7-2 and TRBJ2-7, with 7 bases fitting TRBD1. CDR3 length: 15 residues. After removal of 5 bases from V and 0 bases from J, the junction contained 7 bases not matched to a gene. CDR1 and CDR2 (germline): SGHTA, FQGNSA. CDR3 sequence reads: CASSRDRVDSYEQYF. Here the CDR3 DNA reads TGTGCCAGCAGCAGAGACAGGGTCGACTCCTACGAGCAGTACTTC. The full variable domain, with the rest looked up from reference TRBV7-2 and TRBJ2-7, is GAGVSQSPSNKVTEKGKDVELRCDPISGHTALYWYRQSLGQGLEFLIYFQGNSAPDKSGLPSDRFSAERTGGSVSTLTIQRTQQEDSAVYLCASSRDRVDSYEQYFGPGTRLTVT.

This clonotype was seen ten or more times. This chain links TRBV25-1 with TRBJ2-7; no reliable D call. CDR3 size: 14 residues. The germline CDR1 and CDR2 sequences are MGHDK and SYGVNS. The V end lost 1 base, the J end lost 0 bases, and 7 bases lay between the germline ends. For the CDR3, the DNA is TGTGCCAGCAGTGAATCCCTATACTCCTACGAGCAGTACTTC. Protein sequence: CASSESLYSYEQYF.

This chain uses TRBV12-3 or TRBV12-4 with TRBJ2-3; D is unclear. Trimming cost V 2 bases and J 3 bases, with 9 bases left between them. The CDR3 runs to 14 residues. CDR3: CASSLMVSTDTQYF. Here the CDR3 DNA reads TGTGCCAGCAGTTTAATGGTTTCGACAGATACGCAGTATTTT.

This clonotype came up many times. This rearrangement joins TRBV20-1 to TRBJ2-7; 12 bases line up with TRBD2. This CDR3 comprises 13 residues. V lost 6 bases, J lost 6 bases, and 6 bases stayed unmatched. CDR1 and CDR2 (germline): DFQATT, SNEGSKA (reference sequence). The chain's CDR3 is CSARLAGVSEQYF. CDR3 in DNA: TGCAGTGCGAGACTAGCGGGAGTGAGCGAGCAGTACTTC.

This clonotype was observed a few times. This CDR3 reads CASSLGVARNTQYF. Written as DNA, the CDR3 is TGTGCCAGCAGTTTAGGGGTAGCGCGTAATACGCAGTATTTT. The V and J genes are TRBV12-3 or TRBV12-4 and TRBJ2-3, with a weak D call TRBD2 (5 bases). CDR3 length: 14 residues. V gave up 1 base and J gave up 7 bases, with 12 bases separating them.

In its sample, this clonotype was seen many times. The chain uses TRBV3-1 and TRBJ2-7; D uncertain. Germline CDR1 LGHDT, CDR2 YNNKEL (reference sequence). The V and J ends lost 4 bases and 3 bases respectively, with 7 bases between them. This CDR3 has 12 amino acids. CDR3 residues: CASSLKNYEQYF. The CDR3 bases are TGTGCCAGCAGCCTCAAAAACTACGAGCAGTACTTC.

This chain joins TRBV6-2 or TRBV6-3 and TRBJ1-5, with a tentative D call TRBD1 (5 bases). This CDR3 contains 12 residues. Germline CDR1 is MNHEY and CDR2 is SVGEGT. Trimming stripped 2 bases from V and 6 bases from J, with 5 bases between. CDR3 DNA sequence: TGTGCCAGCAGTTACGGGGCTCAGCCCCAGCATTTT. This encodes CASSYGAQPQHF.

In its sample, this clonotype was seen many times. The V gene is TRBV20-1, the J gene TRBJ2-3, with D possibly matching TRBD2 (5 bases). In germline, CDR1 is DFQATT, CDR2 SNEGSKA (reference sequence). The CDR3 consists of 14 residues. Trimming stripped 5 bases from V and 6 bases from J, with 18 bases between. CDR3 protein: CSASDAAGRDTQYF. The DNA for the CDR3 is TGCAGTGCTTCGGACGCCGCGGGTCGGGATACGCAGTATTTT.

This clonotype has a handful of counts. The chain links TRBV2 to TRBJ2-7, with TRBD1 matching over 10 bases. J gave up 3 bases and V 10 bases, and 9 bases lay outside the gene matches. CDR1 is SNHLY and CDR2 is FYNNEI in the germline V gene. This CDR3 contains 14 residues. Written as DNA, the CDR3 is TGTGCCACTAGGACGAGGACAGGGGGCTACGAGCAGTACTTC. Residues: CATRTRTGGYEQYF.

This clonotype was seen ten or more times. The rearrangement uses TRBV27 and TRBJ2-3, with 14 bases fitting TRBD2. The CDR3 spans 17 residues. Trimming at V came to 5 bases and at J to 2 bases, leaving 6 bases not matched to a gene. CDR1 and CDR2 from the germline V gene are MNHEY and SMNVEV (reference sequence). CDR3 protein: CASSMSGLAGATDTQYF. In DNA form, the CDR3 reads TGTGCCAGCAGTATGTCGGGACTAGCGGGAGCCACAGATACGCAGTATTTT.

There are many counts of this clonotype. The chain combines TRBV5-1 with TRBJ2-3; 11 bases line up with TRBD2. The length of the CDR3 is 14 residues. Germline V gives CDR1 SGHRS, CDR2 YFSETQ. The ends lost 9 bases at V and 8 bases at J; junction bases unmatched: 11. As DNA, the CDR3 is TGCGCCACTTCGACTAGCGGGGCCCAGGGTACGCAGTATTTT. It yields the protein CATSTSGAQGTQYF.

This clonotype was observed many times. The V call is TRBV27, the J call TRBJ2-5, with D tentatively TRBD1 (6 bases). V was trimmed by 5 bases and J by 3 bases, leaving 7 bases between them. The germline V gene has CDR1 MNHEY and CDR2 SMNVEV (reference sequence). CDR3 size: 12 residues. The CDR3 reads CASSQGKETQYF. The CDR3 nucleotides are TGTGCCAGCAGTCAGGGGAAAGAGACCCAGTACTTC.

In this sample, this clonotype turned up many times. The J gene is TRBJ2-7, the V gene TRBV20-1; the D is unclear. The CDR3 extends over 15 amino acids. The ends were cut back, 1 base at V and 1 base at J, with 14 bases in the middle. Germline-derived CDR1 and CDR2 are DFQATT and SNEGSKA (reference sequence). The CDR3 loop is CSARGPGRSSYEQYF. The CDR3 DNA reads as TGCAGTGCTAGAGGACCTGGGCGTTCGTCCTACGAGCAGTACTTC.

This clonotype was observed many times. The chain carries TRBV5-1 and TRBJ1-1; D perhaps matches TRBD1 (5 bases). Per germline, CDR1 SGHRS and CDR2 YFSETQ. The germline V and J ends were trimmed by 0 bases and 4 bases, with 16 bases remaining between them. The CDR3 runs 16 residues. DNA of the CDR3: TGCGCCAGCAGCTTGGGCCGGTTTGGGGGTCTCACTGAAGCTTTCTTT. Amino acid sequence: CASSLGRFGGLTEAFF. Complete variable domain (other parts from reference TRBV5-1 and TRBJ1-1): KAGVTQTPRYLIKTRGQQVTLSCSPISGHRSVSWYQQTPGQGLQFLFEYFSETQRNKGNFPGRFSGRQFSNSRSEMNVSTLELGDSALYLCASSLGRFGGLTEAFFGQGTRLTVV.

This clonotype was seen many times. V and J are TRBV7-2 and TRBJ2-3; the match to TRBD1 covers 9 bases. Germline lookup yields CDR1 SGHTA and CDR2 FQGNSA. The CDR3 extends over 14 amino acids. The ends lost 5 bases at V and 4 bases at J; junction bases unmatched: 4. The CDR3 nucleotides read TGTGCCAGCAGCGTTGACAGGGGGGCAGATACGCAGTATTTT. Amino acids: CASSVDRGADTQYF.

Comments on this clonotype: No conserved phenylalanine or tryptophan ends this CDR3, so it is likely a read error. The chain combines TRBV6-1 with TRBJ1-3, with D unclear. Trimming stripped 5 bases from V and 12 bases from J, with 23 bases between. Germline V gives CDR1 MNHNS, CDR2 SASEGT. The CDR3 consists of 15 residues. DNA of the CDR3: TGTGCCAGCAGTCAAGACCGGATCTCTGGAAAAAACATATATGTT. As protein: CASSQDRISGKNIYV.

This clonotype was seen ten or more times. CDR3 coding DNA: TGTGCCAGCAGCCCCAAGGGGAGAGAGAGGACCCAGTACTTC. Amino acids: CASSPKGRERTQYF. The V call is TRBV5-8, the J call TRBJ2-5; D possibly uses TRBD1 or TRBD2 (5 bases each). CDR1 is SGHTS, CDR2 YDEGEE, per germline. The CDR3 spans 14 residues. The V gene lost 4 bases and the J gene lost 7 bases, with 17 bases spanning the gap.

The sample holds many counts of this clonotype. V is TRBV6-6 and J is TRBJ2-5; TRBD2 matches at 7 bases. V shed 2 bases, J shed 1 base, and the junction held 4 bases outside the gene matches. The CDR3 extends over 15 amino acids. Germline CDR1 reads MNHNY; CDR2 reads SVGAGI (reference sequence). This chain's CDR3 is CASSYGGGIQETQYF. The CDR3 DNA reads TGTGCCAGCAGTTACGGCGGGGGAATCCAAGAGACCCAGTACTTC.

This clonotype was observed at least ten times. The chain is built from TRBV5-8 and TRBJ2-3, with 8 bases identical to TRBD2. Germline-derived CDR1 and CDR2 are SGHTS and YDEGEE. The CDR3 sequence is 15 residues long. The V and J ends lost 4 bases and 1 base, in that order; junction bases with no gene match: 5. The CDR3: CASSPTSEGTDTQYF. The CDR3 DNA sequence: TGTGCCAGCAGCCCGACTAGCGAAGGCACAGATACGCAGTATTTT.